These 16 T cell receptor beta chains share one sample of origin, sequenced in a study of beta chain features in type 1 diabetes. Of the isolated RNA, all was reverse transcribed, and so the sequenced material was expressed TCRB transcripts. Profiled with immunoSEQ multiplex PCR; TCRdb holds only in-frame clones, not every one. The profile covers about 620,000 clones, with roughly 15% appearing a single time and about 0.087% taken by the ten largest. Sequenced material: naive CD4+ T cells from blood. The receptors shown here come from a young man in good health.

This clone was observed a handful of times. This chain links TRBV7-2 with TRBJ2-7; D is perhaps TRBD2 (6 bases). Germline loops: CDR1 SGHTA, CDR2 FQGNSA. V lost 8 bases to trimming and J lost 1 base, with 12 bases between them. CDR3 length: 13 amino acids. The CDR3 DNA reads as TGTGCCAGCGGACTACAGATTTCCTACGAGCAGTACTTC. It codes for CASGLQISYEQYF.

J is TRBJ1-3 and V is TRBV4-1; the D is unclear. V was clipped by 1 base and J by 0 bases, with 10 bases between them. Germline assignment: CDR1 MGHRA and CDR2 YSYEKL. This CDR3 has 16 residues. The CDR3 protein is CASSQARRPSGNTIYF. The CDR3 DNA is TGCGCCAGCAGCCAAGCAAGGCGACCCTCTGGAAACACCATATATTTT.

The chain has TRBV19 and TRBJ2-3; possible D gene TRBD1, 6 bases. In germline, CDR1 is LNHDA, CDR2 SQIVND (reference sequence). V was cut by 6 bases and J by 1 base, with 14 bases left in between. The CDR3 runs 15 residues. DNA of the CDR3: TGTGCCAGTAGCACCGGGACACTAGGCACAGATACGCAGTATTTT. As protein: CASSTGTLGTDTQYF.

The CDR3 region is CASSIGVGYETQYF. The CDR3 bases are TGTGCCAGTAGTATAGGGGTGGGGTACGAGACCCAGTACTTC. J is TRBJ2-5 and V is TRBV19; D not resolved. V was pared by 1 base and J by 5 bases, with 11 bases between. Germline-derived CDR1 and CDR2 are LNHDA and SQIVND (reference sequence). This CDR3 region has 14 residues.

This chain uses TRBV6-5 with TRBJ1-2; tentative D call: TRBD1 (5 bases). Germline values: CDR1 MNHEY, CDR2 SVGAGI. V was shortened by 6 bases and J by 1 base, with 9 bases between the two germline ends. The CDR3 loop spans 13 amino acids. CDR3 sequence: CASSRQINYGYTF. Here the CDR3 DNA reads TGTGCCAGCAGCCGACAGATTAACTATGGCTACACCTTC.

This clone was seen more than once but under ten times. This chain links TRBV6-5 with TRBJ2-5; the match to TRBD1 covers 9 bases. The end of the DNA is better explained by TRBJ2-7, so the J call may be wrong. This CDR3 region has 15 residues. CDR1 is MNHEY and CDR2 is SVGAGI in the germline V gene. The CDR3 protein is CASSSPGQGVYEQYF. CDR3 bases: TGTGCCAGCAGTTCGCCGGGACAGGGTGTCTACGAGCAGTACTTC.

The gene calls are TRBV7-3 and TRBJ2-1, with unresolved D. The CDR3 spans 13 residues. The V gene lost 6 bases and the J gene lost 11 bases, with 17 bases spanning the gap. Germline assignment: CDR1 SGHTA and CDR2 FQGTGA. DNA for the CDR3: TGTGCCAGCAGTCCTATGGGGTGGCGAAAGCAGTTCTTC. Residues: CASSPMGWRKQFF. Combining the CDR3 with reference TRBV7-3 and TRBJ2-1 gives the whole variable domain GAGVSQTPSNKVTEKGKYVELRCDPISGHTALYWYRQSLGQGPEFLIYFQGTGAADDSGLPNDRFFAVRPEGSVSTLKIQRTERGDSAVYLCASSPMGWRKQFFGPGTRLTVL.

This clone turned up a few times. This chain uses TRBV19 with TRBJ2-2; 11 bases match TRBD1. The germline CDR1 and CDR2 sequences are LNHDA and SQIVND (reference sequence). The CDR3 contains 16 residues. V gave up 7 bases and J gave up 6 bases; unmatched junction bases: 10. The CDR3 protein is CASNPTPGQGAGELFF. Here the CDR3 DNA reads TGTGCCAGTAACCCGACCCCGGGACAGGGGGCCGGGGAGCTGTTTTTT.

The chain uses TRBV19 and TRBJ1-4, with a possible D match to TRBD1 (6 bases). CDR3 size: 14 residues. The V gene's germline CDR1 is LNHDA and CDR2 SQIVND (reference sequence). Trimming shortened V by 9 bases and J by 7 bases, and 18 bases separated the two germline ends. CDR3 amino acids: CASKSTGQGEKLFF. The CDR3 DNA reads TGTGCCAGCAAAAGCACAGGGCAGGGTGAAAAACTGTTTTTT.

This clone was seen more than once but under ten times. The CDR3 spells CASSPSRGGTPPQHF. The CDR3 DNA reads as TGTGCCAGCTCACCTTCTCGGGGTGGGACACCGCCCCAGCATTTT. This chain uses TRBV18 with TRBJ1-5; TRBD1 might be the D (6 bases). CDR3 length equals 15 residues. V dropped 3 bases and J dropped 9 bases, with 18 bases sitting between them. Germline V CDR1 and CDR2: KGHSH, LQKENI.

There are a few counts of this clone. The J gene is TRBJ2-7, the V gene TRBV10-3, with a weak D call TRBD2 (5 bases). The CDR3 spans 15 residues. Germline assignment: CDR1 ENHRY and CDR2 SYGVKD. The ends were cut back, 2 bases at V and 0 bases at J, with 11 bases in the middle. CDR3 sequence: CAISERTSSSYEQYF. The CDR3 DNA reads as TGTGCCATCAGTGAGAGGACTTCTAGCTCCTACGAGCAGTACTTC.

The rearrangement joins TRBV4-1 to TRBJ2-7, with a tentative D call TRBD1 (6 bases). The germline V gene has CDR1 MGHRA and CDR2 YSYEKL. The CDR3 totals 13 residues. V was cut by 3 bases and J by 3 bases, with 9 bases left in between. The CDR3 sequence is CASSHTGNYEQYF. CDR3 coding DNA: TGCGCCAGCAGCCATACAGGGAACTACGAGCAGTACTTC.

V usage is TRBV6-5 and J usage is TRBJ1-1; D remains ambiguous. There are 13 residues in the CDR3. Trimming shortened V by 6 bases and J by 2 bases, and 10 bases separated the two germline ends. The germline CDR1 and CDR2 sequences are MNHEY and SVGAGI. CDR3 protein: CASRRQENTEAFF. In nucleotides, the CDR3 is TGTGCCAGCAGGCGACAAGAAAACACTGAAGCTTTCTTT.

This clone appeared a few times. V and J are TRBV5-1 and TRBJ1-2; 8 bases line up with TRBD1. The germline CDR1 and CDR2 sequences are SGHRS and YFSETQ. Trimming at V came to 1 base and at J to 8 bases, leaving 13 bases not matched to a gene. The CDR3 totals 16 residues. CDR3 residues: CASSLPRDRLTGGYTF. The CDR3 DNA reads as TGCGCCAGCAGCTTGCCCCGGGACAGGCTAACGGGGGGCTACACCTTC.

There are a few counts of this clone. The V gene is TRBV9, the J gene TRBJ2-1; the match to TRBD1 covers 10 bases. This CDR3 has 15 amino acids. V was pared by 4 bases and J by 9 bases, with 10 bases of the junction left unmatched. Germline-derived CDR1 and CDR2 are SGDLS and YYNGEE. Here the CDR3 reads CASSSSDRGSGEQFF. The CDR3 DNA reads TGTGCCAGCAGCTCCTCGGACAGGGGGTCGGGTGAGCAGTTCTTC.

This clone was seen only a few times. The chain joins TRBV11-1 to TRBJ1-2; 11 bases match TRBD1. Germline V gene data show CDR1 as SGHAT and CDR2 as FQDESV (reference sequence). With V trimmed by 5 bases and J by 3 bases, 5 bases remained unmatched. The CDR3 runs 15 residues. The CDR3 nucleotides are TGTGCCAGCAGCCCCGGACAGGGGGCGGACTATGGCTACACCTTC. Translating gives CASSPGQGADYGYTF.